This T cell receptor (beta chain) was captured in a study of blood T cell repertoires in COVID-19. This clone has more than one count but fewer than ten. Profiled with immunoSEQ multiplex PCR; TCRdb holds only in-frame clones, not every one. The sample has fewer than 300,000 clones; 90% to 95% are singletons. Germline CDR1 and CDR2: GTSNPN and SVGIG (reference sequence). With V trimmed by 3 bases and J by 9 bases, 11 bases remained unmatched. The CDR3 is 16 residues long. This sequence was found in a woman in her thirties with COVID-19, enrolled during active disease. The sequenced sample consisted of peripheral blood. The chain combines TRBV30 with TRBJ1-6; 10 bases are shared with TRBD1. The CDR3 nucleotides read TGTGCCTGGAGGGCTGGGACAGGGGACGGGTCTTCACCCCTCCACTTT. Translation: CAWRAGTGDGSSPLHF.